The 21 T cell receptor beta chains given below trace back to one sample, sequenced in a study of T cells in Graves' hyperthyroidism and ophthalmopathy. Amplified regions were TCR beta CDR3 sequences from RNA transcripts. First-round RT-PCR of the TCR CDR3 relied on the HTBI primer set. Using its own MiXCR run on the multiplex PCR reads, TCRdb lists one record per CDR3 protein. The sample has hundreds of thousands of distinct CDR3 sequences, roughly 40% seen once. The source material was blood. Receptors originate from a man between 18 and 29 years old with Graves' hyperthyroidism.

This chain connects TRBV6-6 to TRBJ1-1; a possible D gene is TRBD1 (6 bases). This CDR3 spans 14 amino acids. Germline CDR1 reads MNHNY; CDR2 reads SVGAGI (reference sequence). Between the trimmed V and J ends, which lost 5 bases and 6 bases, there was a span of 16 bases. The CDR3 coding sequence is TGTGCCAGCAGTCAAGAGGGGGTCACGCCTGAAGCTTTCTTT. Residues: CASSQEGVTPEAFF.

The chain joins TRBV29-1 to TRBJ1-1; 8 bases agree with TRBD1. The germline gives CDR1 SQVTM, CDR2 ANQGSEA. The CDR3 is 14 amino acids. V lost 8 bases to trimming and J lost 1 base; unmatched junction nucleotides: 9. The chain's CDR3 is CSSQDQGANTEAFF. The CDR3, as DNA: TGCAGCAGCCAAGACCAGGGGGCGAACACTGAAGCTTTCTTT.

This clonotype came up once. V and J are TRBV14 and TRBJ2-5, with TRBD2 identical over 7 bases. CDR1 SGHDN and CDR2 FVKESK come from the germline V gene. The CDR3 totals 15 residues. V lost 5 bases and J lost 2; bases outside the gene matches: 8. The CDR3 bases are TGTGCCAGCAGCTTTGGAGCGGGGTGGCAAGAGACCCAGTACTTC. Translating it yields CASSFGAGWQETQYF.

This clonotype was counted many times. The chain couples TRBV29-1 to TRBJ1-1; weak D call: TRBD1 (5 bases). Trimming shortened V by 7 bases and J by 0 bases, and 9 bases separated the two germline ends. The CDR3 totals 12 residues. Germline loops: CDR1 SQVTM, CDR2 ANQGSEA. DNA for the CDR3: TGCAGCGCGGGGCTGATGAACACTGAAGCTTTCTTT. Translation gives CSAGLMNTEAFF.

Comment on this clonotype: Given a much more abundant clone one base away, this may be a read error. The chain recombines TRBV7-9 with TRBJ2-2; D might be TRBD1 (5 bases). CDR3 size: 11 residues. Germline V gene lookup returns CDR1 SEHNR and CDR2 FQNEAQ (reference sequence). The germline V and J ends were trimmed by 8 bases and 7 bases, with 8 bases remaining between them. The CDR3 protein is CASARVGELFF. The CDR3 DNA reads TGTGCCAGCGCCAGGGTCGGGGAGCTGTTTTTT.

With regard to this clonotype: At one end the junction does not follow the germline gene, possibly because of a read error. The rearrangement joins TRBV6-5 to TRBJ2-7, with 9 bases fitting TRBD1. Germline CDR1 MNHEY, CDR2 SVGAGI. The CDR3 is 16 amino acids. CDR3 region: CAISESMDRGRYEQYF. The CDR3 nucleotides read TGTGCCATCAGTGAGTCCATGGACAGGGGTAGGTACGAGCAGTACTTC.

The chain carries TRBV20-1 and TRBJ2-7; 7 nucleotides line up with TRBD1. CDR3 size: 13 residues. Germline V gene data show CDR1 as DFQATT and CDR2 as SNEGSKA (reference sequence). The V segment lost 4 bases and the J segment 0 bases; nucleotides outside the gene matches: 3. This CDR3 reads CSANRGASYEQYF. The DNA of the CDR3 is TGCAGTGCTAACAGGGGCGCCTCCTACGAGCAGTACTTC.

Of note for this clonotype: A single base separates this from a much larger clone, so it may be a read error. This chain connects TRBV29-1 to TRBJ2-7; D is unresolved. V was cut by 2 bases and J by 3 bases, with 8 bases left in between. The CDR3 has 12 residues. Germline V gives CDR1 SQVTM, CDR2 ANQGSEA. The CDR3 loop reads CSVETQFYEQYF. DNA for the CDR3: TGCAGCGTTGAAACCCAGTTCTACGAGCAGTACTTC.

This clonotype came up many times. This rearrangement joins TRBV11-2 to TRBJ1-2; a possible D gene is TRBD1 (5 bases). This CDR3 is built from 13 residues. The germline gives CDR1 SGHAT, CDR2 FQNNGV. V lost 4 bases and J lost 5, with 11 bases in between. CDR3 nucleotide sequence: TGTGCCAGCAGCTCCGCAGCAGGGTATGGCTACACCTTC. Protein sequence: CASSSAAGYGYTF.

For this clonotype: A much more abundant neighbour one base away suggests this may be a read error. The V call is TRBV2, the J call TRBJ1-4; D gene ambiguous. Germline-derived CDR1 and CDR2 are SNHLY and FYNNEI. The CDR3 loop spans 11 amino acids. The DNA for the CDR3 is TGTGCCAGCAACCTAGAAGGAAAACCGTTTTTT. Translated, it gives CASNLEGKPFF.

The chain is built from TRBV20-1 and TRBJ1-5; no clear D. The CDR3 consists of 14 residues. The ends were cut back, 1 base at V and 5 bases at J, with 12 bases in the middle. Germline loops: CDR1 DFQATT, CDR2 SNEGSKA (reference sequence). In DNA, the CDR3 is TGCAGTGCTAGAGGGCCAATGGAGGATCAGCCCCAGCATTTT. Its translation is CSARGPMEDQPQHF.

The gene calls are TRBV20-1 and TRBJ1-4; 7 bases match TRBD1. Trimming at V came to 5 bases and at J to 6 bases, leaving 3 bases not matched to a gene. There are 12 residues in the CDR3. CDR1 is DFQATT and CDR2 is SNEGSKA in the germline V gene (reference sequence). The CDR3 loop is CSALGQDEKLFF. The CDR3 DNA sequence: TGCAGTGCTCTCGGACAGGATGAAAAACTGTTTTTT.

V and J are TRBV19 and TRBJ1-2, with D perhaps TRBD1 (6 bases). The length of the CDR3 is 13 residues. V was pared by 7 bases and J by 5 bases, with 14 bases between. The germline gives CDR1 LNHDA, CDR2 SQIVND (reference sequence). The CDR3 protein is CASMDSLGYGYTF. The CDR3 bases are TGTGCCAGTATGGACAGCCTAGGATATGGCTACACCTTC.

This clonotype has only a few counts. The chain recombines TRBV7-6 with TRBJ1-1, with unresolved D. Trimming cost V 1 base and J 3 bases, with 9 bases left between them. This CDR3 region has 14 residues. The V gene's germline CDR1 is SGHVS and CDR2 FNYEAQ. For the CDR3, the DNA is TGTGCCAGCAGCTTAGAATCAGACTACACTGAAGCTTTCTTT. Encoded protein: CASSLESDYTEAFF.

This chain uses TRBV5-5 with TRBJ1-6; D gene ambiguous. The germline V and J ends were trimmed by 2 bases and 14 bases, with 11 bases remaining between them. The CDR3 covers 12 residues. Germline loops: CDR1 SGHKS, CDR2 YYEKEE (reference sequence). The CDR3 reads CASSFDSRALHF. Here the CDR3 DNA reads TGTGCCAGCAGCTTCGATTCACGGGCCCTCCACTTT.

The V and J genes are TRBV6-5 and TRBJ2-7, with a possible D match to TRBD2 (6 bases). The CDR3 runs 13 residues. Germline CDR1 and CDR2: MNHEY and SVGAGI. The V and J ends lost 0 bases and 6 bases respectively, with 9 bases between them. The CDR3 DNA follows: TGTGCCAGCAGTTACTCGACGGGGGTCGAGCAGTACTTC. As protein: CASSYSTGVEQYF.

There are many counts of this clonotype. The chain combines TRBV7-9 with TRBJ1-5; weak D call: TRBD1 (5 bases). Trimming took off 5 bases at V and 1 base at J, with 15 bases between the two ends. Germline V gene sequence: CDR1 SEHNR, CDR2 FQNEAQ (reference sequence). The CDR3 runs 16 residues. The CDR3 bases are TGTGCCAGCAGCCCTGGCGGGGGAGGGAGCAATCAGCCCCAGCATTTT. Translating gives CASSPGGGGSNQPQHF. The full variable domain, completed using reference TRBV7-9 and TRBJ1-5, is DTGVSQNPRHKITKRGQNVTFRCDPISEHNRLYWYRQTLGQGPEFLTYFQNEAQLEKSRLLSDRFSAERPKGSFSTLEIQRTEQGDSAMYLCASSPGGGGSNQPQHFGDGTRLSIL.

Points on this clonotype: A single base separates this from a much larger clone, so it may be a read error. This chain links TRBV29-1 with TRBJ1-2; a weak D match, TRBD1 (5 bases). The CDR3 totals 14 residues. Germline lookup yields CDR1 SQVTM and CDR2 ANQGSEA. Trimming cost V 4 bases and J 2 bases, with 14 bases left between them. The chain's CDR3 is CSVGDQGLNYGYTF. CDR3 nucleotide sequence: TGCAGCGTTGGAGATCAGGGTCTCAACTATGGCTACACCTTC.

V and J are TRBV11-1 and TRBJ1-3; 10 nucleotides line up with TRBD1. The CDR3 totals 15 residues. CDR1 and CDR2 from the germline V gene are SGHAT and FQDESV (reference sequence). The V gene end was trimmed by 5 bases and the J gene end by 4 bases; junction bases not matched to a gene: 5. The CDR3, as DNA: TGTGCCAGCAGCCCGGACAGGGGGAACGGAAACACCATATATTTT. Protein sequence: CASSPDRGNGNTIYF.

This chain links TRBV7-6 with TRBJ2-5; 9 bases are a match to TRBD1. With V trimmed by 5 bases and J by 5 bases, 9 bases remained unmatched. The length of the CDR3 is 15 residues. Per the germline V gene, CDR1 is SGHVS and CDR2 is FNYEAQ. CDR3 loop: CASSGWTGDLETQYF. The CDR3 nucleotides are TGTGCCAGCAGCGGGTGGACAGGGGATTTGGAGACCCAGTACTTC.

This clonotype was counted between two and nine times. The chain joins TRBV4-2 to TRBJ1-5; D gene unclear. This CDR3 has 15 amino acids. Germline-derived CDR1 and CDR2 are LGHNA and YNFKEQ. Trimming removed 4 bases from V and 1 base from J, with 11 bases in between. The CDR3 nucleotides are TGTGCCAGCAGCCCAAGTGACATGAGCAATCAGCCCCAGCATTTT. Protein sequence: CASSPSDMSNQPQHF.